The present entry profiles one TCR beta chain with its context. The data belong to a study of blood T cell repertoires in COVID-19. This table comes from immunoSEQ multiplex PCR, and its TCRdb copy is limited to in-frame clones, with some not included. The data hold 250,000 to 350,000 clones, with roughly 87% observed a single time. The germline V and J ends were trimmed by 0 bases and 0 bases, with 12 bases remaining between them. The CDR3 is made up of 17 amino acids. The V gene's germline CDR1 is MNHNS and CDR2 SASEGT. The sample was PBMCs or T cells enriched from blood (not recorded which). The clonotype originates from a woman in her twenties or thirties who had recovered from COVID-19. The genes are TRBV6-1 and TRBJ1-3; D uncertain. The CDR3 bases are TGTGCCAGCAGTGAAGCGCTAATCCCCTACTCTGGAAACACCATATATTTT. Translating gives CASSEALIPYSGNTIYF.